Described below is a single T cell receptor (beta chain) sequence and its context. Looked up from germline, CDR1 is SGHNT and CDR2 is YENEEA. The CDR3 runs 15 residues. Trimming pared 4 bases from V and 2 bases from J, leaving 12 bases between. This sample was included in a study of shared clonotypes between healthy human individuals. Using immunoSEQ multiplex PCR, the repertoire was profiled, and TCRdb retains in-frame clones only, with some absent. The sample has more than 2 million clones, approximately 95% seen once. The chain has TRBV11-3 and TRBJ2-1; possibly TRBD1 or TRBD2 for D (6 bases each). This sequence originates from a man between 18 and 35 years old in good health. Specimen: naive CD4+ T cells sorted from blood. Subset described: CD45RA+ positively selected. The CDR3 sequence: CASSSAGEAYNEQFF. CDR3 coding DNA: TGTGCCAGCAGCTCCGCAGGGGAGGCCTACAATGAGCAGTTCTTC.